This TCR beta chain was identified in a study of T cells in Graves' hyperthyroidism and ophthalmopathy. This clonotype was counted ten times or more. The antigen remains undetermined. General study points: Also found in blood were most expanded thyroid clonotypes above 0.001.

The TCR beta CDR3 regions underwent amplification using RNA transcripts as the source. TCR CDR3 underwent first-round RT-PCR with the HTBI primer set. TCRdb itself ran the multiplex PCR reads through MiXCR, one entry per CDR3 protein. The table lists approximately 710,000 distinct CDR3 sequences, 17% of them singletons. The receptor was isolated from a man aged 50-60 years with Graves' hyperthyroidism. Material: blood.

In DNA, the CDR3 is TGCGCCAGCAGCTTGCTAGCGGATGCTGGGGAGCAGTACTTC. This sequence encodes CASSLLADAGEQYF. V is TRBV5-1 and J is TRBJ2-7, with 7 bases aligning to TRBD2. CDR1 and CDR2 from the germline V gene are SGHRS and YFSETQ. This CDR3 spans 14 amino acids. Trimming cost V 1 base and J 7 bases; bases outside gene matches: 8.